The 2 T cell receptor beta chains given below trace back to one sample, sequenced in a study of T cells after yellow fever vaccination. MiXCR, applied by TCRdb to the 5' RACE reads, yields one record per CDR3 protein. This sample has 200,000 to 300,000 distinct CDR3 sequences; roughly 13% occur once, and the top ten carry around 0.55%. The source was CD4+ T cells sorted from PBMCs, collected 45 days after the yellow fever booster vaccination. Receptors were obtained from a man under 40 who received the YFV17D yellow fever vaccine.

This chain uses TRBV10-1 with TRBJ2-2; D not resolved. Trimming shortened V by 8 bases and J by 3 bases, and 10 bases separated the two germline ends. The CDR3 contains 13 residues. Germline lookup yields CDR1 WNHNN and CDR2 SYGVQD (reference sequence). CDR3 DNA: TGCGCCAGCCGGCCGGCCCACACCGGGGAGCTGTTTTTT. This codes for CASRPAHTGELFF.

The chain uses TRBV4-2 and TRBJ2-2; D might be TRBD1 (6 bases). The CDR3 length is 13 residues. The germline gives CDR1 LGHNA, CDR2 YNFKEQ. V lost 3 bases to trimming and J lost 8 bases, with 10 bases between them. The CDR3 protein is CASSQGAYGELFF. The CDR3 DNA reads as TGTGCCAGCAGCCAGGGGGCGTATGGGGAGCTGTTTTTT.